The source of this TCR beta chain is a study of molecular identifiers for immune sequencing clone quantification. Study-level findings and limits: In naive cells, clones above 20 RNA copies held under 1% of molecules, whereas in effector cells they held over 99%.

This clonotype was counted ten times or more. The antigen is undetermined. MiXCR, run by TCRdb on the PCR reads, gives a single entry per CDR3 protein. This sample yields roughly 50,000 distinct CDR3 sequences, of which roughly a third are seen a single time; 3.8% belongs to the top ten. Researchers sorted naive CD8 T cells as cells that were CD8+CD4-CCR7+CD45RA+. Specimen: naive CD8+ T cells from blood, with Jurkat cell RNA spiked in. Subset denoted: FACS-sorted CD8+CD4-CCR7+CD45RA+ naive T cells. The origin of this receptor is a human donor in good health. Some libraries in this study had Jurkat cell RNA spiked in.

CDR3 DNA: TGCAGCGTGACCGTGGACGAGCAGTACTTC. It is translated as CSVTVDEQYF. The chain carries TRBV29-1 and TRBJ2-7; D remains ambiguous. Germline V gene data show CDR1 as SQVTM and CDR2 as ANQGSEA. V was shortened by 6 bases and J by 5 bases, with 8 bases between the two germline ends. This CDR3 has 10 residues.